The T cell receptor (beta chain) under discussion was sequenced for a study of T cells in Graves' hyperthyroidism and ophthalmopathy. The diagnoses drew upon clinical symptoms, serum thyroxine and TRAb, thyroid ultrasound and orbital computed tomography. Fresh peripheral blood, 9.5 to 10 ml of it, supplied the PBMCs. The investigators amplified TCR beta CDR3 regions from RNA transcripts. A first-round RT-PCR of the TCR CDR3 used the HTBI primer set. Each CDR3 protein gets one entry after TCRdb re-called the multiplex PCR reads with MiXCR. The repertoire includes hundreds of thousands of distinct CDR3 sequences, just under 20% of them detected once, and approximately 48% sits in the top ten. CDR3 length equals 13 residues. Trimming removed 3 bases from V and 7 bases from J; junction bases left unmatched: 3. Germline assignment: CDR1 LGHDT and CDR2 YNNKEL (reference sequence). Notes on the study in general: Most expanded thyroid clonotypes above 0.001 recurred in blood. Ophthalmopathy onset followed model prediction by a median around 6.6 months.

Turning to this clonotype: Its antigen is undetermined. Possible read error: a much larger clone is one base away.

This sequence joins TRBV3-1 and TRBJ2-4; 7 positions agree with TRBD1. Sequenced input: blood. The clonotype was recovered from a man aged 40-49 years with Graves' ophthalmopathy. The CDR3 reads CASSHTQGNIQYF. In DNA form, the CDR3 reads TGTGCCAGCAGCCACACACAGGGGAACATTCAGTACTTC.